The rows below give T cell receptor beta chains drawn from one sample of a study of T cells in Graves' hyperthyroidism and ophthalmopathy. One entry per CDR3 protein results from TCRdb running MiXCR on the multiplex PCR reads. This table has 300,000 to 450,000 distinct CDR3 sequences, approximately 18% appearing once. Sequenced input: blood. The receptors were gathered from a woman under 40 with Graves' hyperthyroidism that later progressed to Graves' ophthalmopathy. Each CDR3 is given with its conserved first and last residue. The D gene is left open where the match is weak. For some rows the clone size is stated as once, few or many, or as a class when expanded; others skip it.

V gene	J gene	clone size	D gene	CDR3 protein	CDR3 DNA
TRBV10-3	TRBJ2-7	many	TRBD1	CAIMGDRGIYEQYF	TGTGCCATCATGGGGGACAGGGGAATCTACGAGCAGTACTTC
TRBV2	TRBJ1-2	many	TRBD1	CASSEAAGGGGYTF	TGTGCCAGCAGTGAGGCGGCAGGGGGCGGTGGCTACACCTTC
TRBV12-3/TRBV12-4	TRBJ1-5	many	.	CASSLASLNQPQHF	TGTGCCAGCAGTTTAGCCTCTTTGAATCAGCCCCAGCATTTT
TRBV5-1	TRBJ1-1	many	.	CASSLADSDTEAFF	TGCGCCAGCAGCTTGGCAGACTCGGACACTGAAGCTTTCTTT
TRBV27	TRBJ2-3	.	TRBD2	CASSLPASGQDTQYF	TGTGCCAGCAGTTTACCGGCTAGCGGGCAGGATACGCAGTATTTT
TRBV28	TRBJ2-7	many	TRBD1	CASSSSGGAYEQYF	TGTGCCAGCAGTTCGTCAGGGGGCGCCTACGAGCAGTACTTC
TRBV28	TRBJ2-1	.	.	CASSLGGQSSYNEQFF	TGTGCCAGCAGTTTGGGGGGACAGAGCTCCTACAATGAGCAGTTCTTC
TRBV25-1	TRBJ2-7	few	.	CASSDHAETGVSYEQYF	TGTGCCAGCAGTGACCATGCGGAGACAGGCGTATCCTACGAGCAGTACTTC
TRBV5-1	TRBJ1-1	many	.	CASSRPPAEAFF	TGCGCCAGCAGCCGACCGCCCGCTGAAGCTTTCTTT
TRBV5-1	TRBJ2-1	many	.	CASSGNNYNEQFF	TGCGCCAGCAGCGGGAATAACTACAATGAGCAGTTCTTC
TRBV20-1	TRBJ2-7	.	TRBD1	CTPLRQGVQYEQYF	TGCACCCCTCTCCGACAGGGGGTTCAGTACGAGCAGTACTTC
TRBV11-2	TRBJ1-5	many	.	CASSLGAGQPQHF	TGTGCCAGCAGCCTGGGTGCTGGGCAGCCCCAGCATTTT
TRBV4-1	TRBJ2-7	many	TRBD1	CASSRTAGTEDEQYF	TGCGCCAGCAGCCGAACAGCCGGGACAGAAGACGAGCAGTACTTC
TRBV4-1	TRBJ2-7	.	TRBD2	CASRAISGNNEQYF	TGCGCCAGCAGAGCGATAAGCGGGAACAATGAGCAGTACTTC
TRBV5-1	TRBJ2-5	.	.	CASGGNQETQYF	TGCGCCAGCGGGGGGAATCAAGAGACCCAGTACTTC
TRBV28	TRBJ2-2	many	.	CASSPVDGELFF	TGTGCCAGCAGTCCCGTTGACGGGGAGCTGTTTTTT
TRBV10-3	TRBJ2-3	.	TRBD2	CAISEAGEGTQYF	TGTGCCATCAGTGAAGCGGGAGAAGGTACGCAGTATTTT
TRBV20-1	TRBJ1-2	many	.	CSASGTVKNYGYTF	TGCAGTGCTAGTGGTACAGTCAAGAACTATGGCTACACCTTC
TRBV20-1	TRBJ2-5	many	.	CSARAMGVETQYF	TGCAGTGCTAGAGCTATGGGGGTCGAGACCCAGTACTTC
TRBV12-3/TRBV12-4	TRBJ2-3	.	TRBD1	CASSPGQLSTDTQYF	TGTGCCAGCAGTCCGGGACAGCTTAGCACAGATACGCAGTATTTT
TRBV20-1	TRBJ1-1	.	.	CSAFEGELTTEAFF	TGCAGTGCCTTCGAAGGGGAGCTGACCACTGAAGCTTTCTTT
TRBV28	TRBJ1-1	many	.	CASSNYRSGNTEAFF	TGTGCCAGCAGTAACTACCGATCAGGGAACACTGAAGCTTTCTTT
TRBV4-1	TRBJ1-1	many	.	CASSHITGMNTEAFF	TGCGCCAGCAGCCATATAACAGGGATGAACACTGAAGCTTTCTTT
TRBV7-9	TRBJ1-2	many	TRBD1	CASSSNRDTGVGGYTF	TGTGCCAGCAGCTCCAATAGGGATACAGGGGTCGGGGGCTACACCTTC
TRBV6-1	TRBJ1-1	.	.	CASSMDRWGAEAFF	TGTGCCAGCAGTATGGACCGATGGGGGGCTGAAGCTTTCTTT
TRBV29-1	TRBJ2-1	.	TRBD2	CSAGLAEHNEQFF	TGCAGCGCGGGACTAGCGGAACACAATGAGCAGTTCTTC
TRBV19	TRBJ2-1	many	.	CASNPFDGGNYNEQFF	TGTGCCAGTAACCCTTTCGACGGCGGGAATTACAATGAGCAGTTCTTC
TRBV19	TRBJ2-1	.	.	CASTNRREQFF	TGTGCCAGTACGAACAGGAGGGAGCAGTTCTTC
TRBV27	TRBJ1-2	few	TRBD1	CASTSRIGTGDGYTF	TGTGCCAGCACGTCCCGAATAGGGACAGGGGACGGCTACACCTTC
TRBV2	TRBJ2-7	many	TRBD1	CASRDRSSYEQYF	TGTGCCAGCCGGGACAGGAGCTCCTACGAGCAGTACTTC
TRBV2	TRBJ1-5	.	.	CASVGQEGQPQHF	TGTGCCAGCGTGGGACAAGAAGGTCAGCCCCAGCATTTT
TRBV27	TRBJ1-3	.	.	CASSLIREVGNTIYF	TGTGCCAGCAGTTTAATTAGGGAGGTTGGAAACACCATATATTTT
TRBV3-1	TRBJ2-7	many	.	CASSQGSLFGEQYF	TGTGCCAGCAGCCAAGGATCCCTTTTCGGCGAGCAGTACTTC
TRBV4-1	TRBJ2-7	many	TRBD1	CASSHLGQGNSYEQYF	TGCGCCAGCAGCCACCTGGGACAGGGTAACTCCTACGAGCAGTACTTC
TRBV6-2/TRBV6-3	TRBJ2-7	few	TRBD1	CASSDRGVEQYF	TGTGCCAGCAGTGACAGGGGTGTCGAGCAGTACTTC